This T cell receptor (beta chain) is from a study of T cells after somatic rescue of genetic block. The CDR3 spans 17 residues. CDR1 MNHEY and CDR2 SMNVEV come from the germline V gene (reference sequence). Losses at the gene ends were 4 bases for V and 2 bases for J; bases not matched to a gene: 7. Clones were read by immunoSEQ multiplex PCR, and TCRdb kept only the in-frame ones, dropping some. The repertoire holds tens of thousands of clones, with more than 90% as singletons. The receptor was derived from a child younger than two. The sample consisted of peripheral blood mononuclear cells (PBMCs). The chain has TRBV27 and TRBJ2-1; 11 bases line up with TRBD2. The CDR3 protein is CASSSPTSGITYNEQFF. Here the CDR3 DNA reads TGTGCCAGCAGTTCTCCGACTAGCGGGATCACCTACAATGAGCAGTTCTTC.